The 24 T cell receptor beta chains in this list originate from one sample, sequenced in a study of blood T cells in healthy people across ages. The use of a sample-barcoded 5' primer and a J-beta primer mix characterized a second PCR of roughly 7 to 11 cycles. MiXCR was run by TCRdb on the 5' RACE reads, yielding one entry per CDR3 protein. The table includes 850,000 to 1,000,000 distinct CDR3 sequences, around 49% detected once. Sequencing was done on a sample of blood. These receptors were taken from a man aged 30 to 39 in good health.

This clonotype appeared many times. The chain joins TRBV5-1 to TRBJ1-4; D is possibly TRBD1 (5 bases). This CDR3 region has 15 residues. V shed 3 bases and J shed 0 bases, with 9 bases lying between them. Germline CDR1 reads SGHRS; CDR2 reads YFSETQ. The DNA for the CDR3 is TGCGCCAGCAGCTCAGGGCCCGCAACTAATGAAAAACTGTTTTTT. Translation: CASSSGPATNEKLFF.

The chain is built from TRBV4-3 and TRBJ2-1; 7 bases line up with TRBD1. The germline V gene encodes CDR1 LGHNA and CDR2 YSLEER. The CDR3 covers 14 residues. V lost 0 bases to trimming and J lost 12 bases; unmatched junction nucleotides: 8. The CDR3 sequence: CASSQDLQTGWQFF. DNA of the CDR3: TGCGCCAGCAGCCAAGATCTCCAGACAGGGTGGCAGTTCTTC.

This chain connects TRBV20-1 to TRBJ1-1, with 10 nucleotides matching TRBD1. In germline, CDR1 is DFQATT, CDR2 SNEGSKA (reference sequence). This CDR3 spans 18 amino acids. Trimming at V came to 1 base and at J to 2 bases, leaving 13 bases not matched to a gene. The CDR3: CSARALMTGGSFNTEAFF. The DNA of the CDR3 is TGCAGTGCTAGAGCCCTAATGACAGGGGGCAGCTTTAACACTGAAGCTTTCTTT.

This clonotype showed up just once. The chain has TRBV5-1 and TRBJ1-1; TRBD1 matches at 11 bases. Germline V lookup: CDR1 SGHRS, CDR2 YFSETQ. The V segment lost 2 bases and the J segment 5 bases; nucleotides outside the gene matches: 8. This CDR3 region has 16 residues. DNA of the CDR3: TGCGCCAGCAGCTTAGGACAGGGGGCAGCGAGGACTGAAGCTTTCTTT. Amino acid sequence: CASSLGQGAARTEAFF.

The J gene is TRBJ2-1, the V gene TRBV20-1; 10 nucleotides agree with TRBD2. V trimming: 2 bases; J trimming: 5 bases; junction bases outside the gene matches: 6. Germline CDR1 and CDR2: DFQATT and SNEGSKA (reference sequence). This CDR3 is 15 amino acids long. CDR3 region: CSARRSGGLNNEQFF. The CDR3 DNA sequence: TGCAGTGCTAGACGTAGCGGGGGGCTCAACAATGAGCAGTTCTTC.

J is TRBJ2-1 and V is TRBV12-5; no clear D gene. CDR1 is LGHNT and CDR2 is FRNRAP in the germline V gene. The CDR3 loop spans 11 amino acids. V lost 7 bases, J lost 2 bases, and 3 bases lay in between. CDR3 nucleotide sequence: TGTGCTAGTGCTACCTACAATGAGCAGTTCTTC. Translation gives CASATYNEQFF.

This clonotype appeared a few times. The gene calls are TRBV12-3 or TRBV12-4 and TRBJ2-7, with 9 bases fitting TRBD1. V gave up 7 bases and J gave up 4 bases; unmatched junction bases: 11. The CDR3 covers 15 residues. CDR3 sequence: CASTLGGTGMYEQYF. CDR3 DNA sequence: TGTGCCAGCACCCTGGGGGGGACAGGGATGTACGAGCAGTACTTC.

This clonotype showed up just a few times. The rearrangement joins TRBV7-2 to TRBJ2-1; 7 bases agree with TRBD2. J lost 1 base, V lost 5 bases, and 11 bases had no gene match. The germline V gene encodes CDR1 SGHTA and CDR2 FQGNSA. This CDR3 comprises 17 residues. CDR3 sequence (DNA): TGTGCCAGCAGCCTGACTCAGCGGGGTCTATCCTACAATGAGCAGTTCTTC. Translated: CASSLTQRGLSYNEQFF. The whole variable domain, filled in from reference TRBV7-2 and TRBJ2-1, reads GAGVSQSPSNKVTEKGKDVELRCDPISGHTALYWYRQSLGQGLEFLIYFQGNSAPDKSGLPSDRFSAERTGGSVSTLTIQRTQQEDSAVYLCASSLTQRGLSYNEQFFGPGTRLTVL.

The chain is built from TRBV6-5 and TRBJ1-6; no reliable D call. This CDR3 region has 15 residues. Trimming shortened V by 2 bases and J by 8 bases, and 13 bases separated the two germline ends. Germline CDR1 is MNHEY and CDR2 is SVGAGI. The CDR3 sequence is CASSYRLRSDSPLHF. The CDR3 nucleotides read TGTGCCAGCAGTTACCGTCTTCGGAGCGATTCACCCCTCCACTTT.

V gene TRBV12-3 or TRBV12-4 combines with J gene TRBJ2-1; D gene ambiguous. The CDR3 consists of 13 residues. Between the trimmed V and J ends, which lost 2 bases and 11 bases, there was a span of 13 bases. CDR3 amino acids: CASSLSVSTQQFF. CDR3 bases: TGTGCCAGCAGTTTATCTGTTTCTACTCAGCAGTTCTTC.

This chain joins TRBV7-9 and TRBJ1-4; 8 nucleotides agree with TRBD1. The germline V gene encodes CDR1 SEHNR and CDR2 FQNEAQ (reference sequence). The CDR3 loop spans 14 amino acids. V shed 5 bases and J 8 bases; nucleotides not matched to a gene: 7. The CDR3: CASSRGQGWEKLFF. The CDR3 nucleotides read TGTGCCAGCAGCCGCGGACAGGGTTGGGAAAAACTGTTTTTT.

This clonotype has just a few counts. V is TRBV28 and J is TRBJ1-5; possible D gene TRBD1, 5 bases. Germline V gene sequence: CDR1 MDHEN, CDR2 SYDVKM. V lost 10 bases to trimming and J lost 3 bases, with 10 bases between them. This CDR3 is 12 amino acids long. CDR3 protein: CAIRGPNQPQHF. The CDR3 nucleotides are TGTGCCATCCGGGGCCCCAATCAGCCCCAGCATTTT.

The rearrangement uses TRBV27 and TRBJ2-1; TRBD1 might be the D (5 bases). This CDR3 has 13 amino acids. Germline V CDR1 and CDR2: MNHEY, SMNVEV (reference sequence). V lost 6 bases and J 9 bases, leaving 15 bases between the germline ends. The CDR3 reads CASRKAGQSEQFF. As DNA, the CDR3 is TGTGCCAGCAGGAAGGCAGGGCAGAGTGAGCAGTTCTTC.

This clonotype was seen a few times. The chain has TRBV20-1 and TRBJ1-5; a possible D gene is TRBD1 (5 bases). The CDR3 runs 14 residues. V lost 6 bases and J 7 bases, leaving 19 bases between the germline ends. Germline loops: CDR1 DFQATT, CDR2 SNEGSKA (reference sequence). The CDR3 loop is CSATLRGVGQPQHF. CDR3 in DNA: TGCAGTGCAACCCTGCGGGGGGTAGGACAGCCCCAGCATTTT.

CDR3 protein: CASSLSQGRDEQYF. The CDR3 nucleotides read TGTGCCAGCAGCTTATCCCAGGGAAGGGACGAGCAGTACTTC. The chain has TRBV7-9 and TRBJ2-5, with a tentative D call TRBD1 (5 bases). The end of the DNA aligns better with TRBJ2-7, so the J call may be wrong. The CDR3 contains 14 residues. Germline-derived CDR1 and CDR2 are SEHNR and FQNEAQ (reference sequence).

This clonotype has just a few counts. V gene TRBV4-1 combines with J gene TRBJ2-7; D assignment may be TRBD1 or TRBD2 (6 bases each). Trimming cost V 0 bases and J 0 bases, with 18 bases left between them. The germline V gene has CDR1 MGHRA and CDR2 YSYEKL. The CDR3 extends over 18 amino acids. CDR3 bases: TGCGCCAGCAGCCAAGATCGCGCTAGGGGGGCCTCCTCCTACGAGCAGTACTTC. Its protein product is CASSQDRARGASSYEQYF.

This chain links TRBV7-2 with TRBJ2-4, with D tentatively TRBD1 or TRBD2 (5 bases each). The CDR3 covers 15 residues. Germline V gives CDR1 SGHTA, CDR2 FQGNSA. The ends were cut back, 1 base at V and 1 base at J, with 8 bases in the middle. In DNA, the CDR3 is TGTGCCAGCAGCTTAGGGGGGTCGGCCAAAAACATTCAGTACTTC. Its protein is CASSLGGSAKNIQYF.

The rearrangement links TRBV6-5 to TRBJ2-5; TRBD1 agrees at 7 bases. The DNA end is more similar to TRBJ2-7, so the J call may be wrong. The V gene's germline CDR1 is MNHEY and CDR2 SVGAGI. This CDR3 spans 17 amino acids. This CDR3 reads CASSYASGTAFGYEQYF. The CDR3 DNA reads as TGTGCCAGCAGTTACGCATCCGGGACAGCCTTCGGATACGAGCAGTACTTC.

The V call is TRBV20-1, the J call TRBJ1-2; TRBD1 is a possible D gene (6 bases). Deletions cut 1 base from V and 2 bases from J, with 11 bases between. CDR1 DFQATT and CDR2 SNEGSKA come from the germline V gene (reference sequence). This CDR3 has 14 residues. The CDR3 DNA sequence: TGCAGTGCTAGAGTGGAAGGGGGGAACTATGGCTACACCTTC. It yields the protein CSARVEGGNYGYTF.

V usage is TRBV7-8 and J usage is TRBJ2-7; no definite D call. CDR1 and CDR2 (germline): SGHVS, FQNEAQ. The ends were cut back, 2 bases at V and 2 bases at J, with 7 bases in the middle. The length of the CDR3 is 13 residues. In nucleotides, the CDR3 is TGTGCCAGCAGCTTAAAGTCTACCTACGAGCAGTACTTC. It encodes CASSLKSTYEQYF. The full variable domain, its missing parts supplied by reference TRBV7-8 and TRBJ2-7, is GAGVSQSPRYKVAKRGQDVALRCDPISGHVSLFWYQQALGQGPEFLTYFQNEAQLDKSGLPSDRFFAERPEGSVSTLKIQRTQQEDSAVYLCASSLKSTYEQYFGPGTRLTVT.

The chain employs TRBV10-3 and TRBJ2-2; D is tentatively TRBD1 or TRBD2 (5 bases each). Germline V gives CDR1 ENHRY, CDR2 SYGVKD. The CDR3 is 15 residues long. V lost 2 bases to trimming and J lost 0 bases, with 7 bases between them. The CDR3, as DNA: TGTGCCATCAGTGAGGGGACGACGAACACCGGGGAGCTGTTTTTT. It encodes CAISEGTTNTGELFF.

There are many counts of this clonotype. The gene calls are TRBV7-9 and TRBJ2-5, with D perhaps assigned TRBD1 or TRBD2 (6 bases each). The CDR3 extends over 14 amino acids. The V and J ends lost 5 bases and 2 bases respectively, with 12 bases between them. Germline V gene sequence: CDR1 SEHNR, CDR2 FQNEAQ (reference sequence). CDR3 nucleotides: TGTGCCAGCAGCCACTCGGGGGCACAAGAGACCCAGTACTTC. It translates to CASSHSGAQETQYF.

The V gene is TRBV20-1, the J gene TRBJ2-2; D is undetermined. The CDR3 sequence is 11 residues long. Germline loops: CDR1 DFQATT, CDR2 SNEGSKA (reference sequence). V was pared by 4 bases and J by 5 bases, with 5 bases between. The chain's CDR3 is CSAIRTGELFF. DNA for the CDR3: TGCAGTGCTATCAGGACCGGGGAGCTGTTTTTT.

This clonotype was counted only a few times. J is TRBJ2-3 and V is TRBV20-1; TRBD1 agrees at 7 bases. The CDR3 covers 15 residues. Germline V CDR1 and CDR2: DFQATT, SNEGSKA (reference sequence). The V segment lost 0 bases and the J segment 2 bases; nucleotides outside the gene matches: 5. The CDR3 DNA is TGCAGTGCTAGAGACCGGGACAGCCACACAGATACGCAGTATTTT. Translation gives CSARDRDSHTDTQYF.